This TCR beta chain stems from a study of siplizumab effects on memory and regulatory T cells. Findings and caveats of the study: Controls showed an average of roughly 30% Treg-derived mappable alloreactive CD4+ clones, while siplizumab showed about 69%. Naive T cell populations appeared to exhibit greater diversity than memory cells and appeared to be major alloresponse contributors. In siplizumab cultures, the suppressive function of proliferating Tregs remained unconfirmed.

About this clone: Its antigen is currently unknown.

About 91,000 TCR templates were measured in each sample. Produced via immunoSEQ multiplex PCR; TCRdb's table is partial and in-frame only. The repertoire has about 68,000 clones, approximately 93% of them found once; the top ten carry 4% to 5.5%. Germline V gives CDR1 SGHRS, CDR2 YFSETQ. The V and J ends lost 5 bases and 1 base respectively, with 12 bases between them. The CDR3 covers 14 residues. The chain is built from TRBV5-1 and TRBJ1-1, with D possibly being TRBD1 (6 bases). The clonotype originates from a human donor in good health. The sequenced sample was CD8+ T cells sorted from blood. For the CDR3, the DNA is TGCGCCAGCAGGGAGGACAGCCAGAACACTGAAGCTTTCTTT. Residues: CASREDSQNTEAFF.